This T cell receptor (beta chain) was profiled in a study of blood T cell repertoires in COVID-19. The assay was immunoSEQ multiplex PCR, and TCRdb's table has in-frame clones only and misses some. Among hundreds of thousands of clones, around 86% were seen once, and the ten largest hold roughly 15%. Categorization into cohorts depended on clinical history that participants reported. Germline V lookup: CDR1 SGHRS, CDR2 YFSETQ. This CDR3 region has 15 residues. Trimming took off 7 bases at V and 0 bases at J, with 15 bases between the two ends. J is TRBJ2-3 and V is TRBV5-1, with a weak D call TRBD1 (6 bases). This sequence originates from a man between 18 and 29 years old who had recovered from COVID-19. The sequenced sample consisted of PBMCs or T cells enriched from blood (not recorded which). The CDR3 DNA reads TGCGCCAGCTCCCAGGGGTGGGATAGCACAGATACGCAGTATTTT. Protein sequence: CASSQGWDSTDTQYF.